The 31 T cell receptor beta chains in this list originate from one sample, sequenced in a study of blood T cell repertoires in COVID-19. Sequencing was performed with immunoSEQ multiplex PCR; in TCRdb, only in-frame clones are kept and a portion is missing. The profile shows 100,000 to 150,000 clones, 80% of them singletons. Sequencing was carried out using peripheral blood. These receptors originate from a human donor in a cohort sampled during active COVID-19.

This chain uses TRBV14 with TRBJ2-7, with D tentatively TRBD2 (6 bases). CDR3 size: 14 residues. V lost 1 base to trimming and J lost 2 bases, with 9 bases between them. CDR1 and CDR2 from the germline V gene are SGHDN and FVKESK. The DNA for the CDR3 is TGTGCCAGCAGCCAAGTGGACTACCCCTACGAGCAGTACTTC. Its translation is CASSQVDYPYEQYF. Full variable domain (remainder filled in from reference TRBV14 and TRBJ2-7): EAGVTQFPSHSVIEKGQTVTLRCDPISGHDNLYWYRRVMGKEIKFLLHFVKESKQDESGMPNNRFLAERTGGTYSTLKVQPAELEDSGVYFCASSQVDYPYEQYFGPGTRLTVT.

The genes are TRBV4-2 and TRBJ2-5; D gene unclear. Trimming removed 0 bases from V and 4 bases from J, with 9 bases in between. The CDR3 contains 14 residues. Germline V lookup: CDR1 LGHNA, CDR2 YNFKEQ. The CDR3 nucleotides read TGTGCCAGCAGCCAAGATATACGCGGAGAGACCCAGTACTTC. This sequence encodes CASSQDIRGETQYF.

V is TRBV7-2 and J is TRBJ2-7; 8 nucleotides align to TRBD1. V dropped 1 base and J dropped 5; count of bases not matched to a gene: 10. Germline V gene data show CDR1 as SGHTA and CDR2 as FQGNSA. The CDR3 is 16 residues long. The CDR3 bases are TGTGCCAGCAGCTTAGAACGGACAGGGTGGGTTGACGAGCAGTACTTC. It is translated as CASSLERTGWVDEQYF.

The V and J genes are TRBV5-4 and TRBJ1-6; possibly TRBD1 for D (5 bases). CDR1 is SGHNT, CDR2 YYREEE, per germline (reference sequence). Trimming stripped 5 bases from V and 4 bases from J, with 13 bases between. This CDR3 comprises 15 residues. Written as DNA, the CDR3 is TGTGCCAGCAGTCGCACGACAGAGTATAATTCACCCCTCCACTTT. Amino acid sequence: CASSRTTEYNSPLHF.

As regards this clone: A read error may produce the germline difference seen at one junction end. The V gene is TRBV7-7, the J gene TRBJ2-1; 7 bases line up with TRBD1. This CDR3 is built from 15 residues. Germline CDR1 and CDR2: SSHAT and FNYEAQ (reference sequence). CDR3 nucleotide sequence: TGTGCTAGCAGCCCCGACAGGGACTCCTACAATGAGCAGTTCTTC. The encoded protein is CASSPDRDSYNEQFF.

The V and J genes are TRBV10-2 and TRBJ1-1; TRBD1 agrees at 7 bases. V gave up 7 bases and J gave up 3 bases; unmatched junction bases: 8. This CDR3 comprises 14 residues. Germline assignment: CDR1 WSHSY and CDR2 SAAADI. CDR3 sequence (DNA): TGCGCCAGCATACAACATACAGGGGACACTGAAGCTTTCTTT. Its translation is CASIQHTGDTEAFF.

This clone came up once. This chain uses TRBV28 with TRBJ2-2, with 7 bases identical to TRBD2. Germline CDR1 and CDR2: MDHEN and SYDVKM. The junction had 5 bases not matched to a gene; V was cut back by 1 base and J by 0 bases. The CDR3 loop spans 17 amino acids. CDR3 DNA sequence: TGTGCCAGCAGTTTATATGTGGCGGGGGCGAACACCGGGGAGCTGTTTTTT. This gives the protein CASSLYVAGANTGELFF.

V and J are TRBV7-9 and TRBJ2-5; TRBD1 agrees at 12 bases. J was trimmed by 5 bases and V by 1 base; bases with no gene match: 8. Germline values: CDR1 SEHNR, CDR2 FQNEAQ (reference sequence). The CDR3 has 17 amino acids. The CDR3 spells CASSLVVGTGGAETQYF. For the CDR3, the DNA is TGTGCCAGCAGCTTAGTAGTGGGGACAGGGGGCGCGGAGACCCAGTACTTC. Complete variable domain (other parts from reference TRBV7-9 and TRBJ2-5): DTGVSQNPRHKITKRGQNVTFRCDPISEHNRLYWYRQTLGQGPEFLTYFQNEAQLEKSRLLSDRFSAERPKGSFSTLEIQRTEQGDSAMYLCASSLVVGTGGAETQYFGPGTRLLVL.

This sequence joins TRBV9 and TRBJ2-1; 7 bases agree with TRBD1. CDR1 is SGDLS, CDR2 YYNGEE, per germline. The CDR3 is 12 amino acids. J gave up 14 bases and V 4 bases, and 9 bases lay outside the gene matches. CDR3 in amino acids: CASSQGESVEFF. CDR3 sequence (DNA): TGTGCCAGCAGCCAGGGGGAATCCGTGGAGTTCTTC.

The genes are TRBV28 and TRBJ1-2, with TRBD1 as a possible D gene (6 bases). Germline assignment: CDR1 MDHEN and CDR2 SYDVKM. The CDR3 contains 16 residues. The V end lost 6 bases, the J end lost 5 bases, and 22 bases lay between the germline ends. The CDR3 DNA follows: TGTGCCAGCAGAGTGGGGGCCAGCCGGGCTCAATATGGCTACACCTTC. Translated, it gives CASRVGASRAQYGYTF.

This chain connects TRBV28 to TRBJ2-7, with D perhaps TRBD2 (5 bases). The CDR3 totals 14 residues. The V and J ends lost 6 bases and 2 bases respectively, with 14 bases between them. The germline gives CDR1 MDHEN, CDR2 SYDVKM. CDR3 nucleotide sequence: TGTGCCAGCAGCCCCTTAGCGATGCCCTACGAGCAGTACTTC. Its protein product is CASSPLAMPYEQYF. Variable domain in full (rest from reference TRBV28 and TRBJ2-7): DVKVTQSSRYLVKRTGEKVFLECVQDMDHENMFWYRQDPGLGLRLIYFSYDVKMKEKGDIPEGYSVSREKKERFSLILESASTNQTSMYLCASSPLAMPYEQYFGPGTRLTVT.

V is TRBV12-5 and J is TRBJ1-1; D unclear. Trimming left V 7 bases short and J 5 bases short, with 20 bases between. Germline CDR1 LGHNT, CDR2 FRNRAP. This CDR3 contains 15 residues. The CDR3 sequence is CASATMKTGGTEAFF. Written as DNA, the CDR3 is TGTGCTAGTGCCACAATGAAAACCGGAGGGACTGAAGCTTTCTTT. The complete variable domain, with remaining parts taken from reference TRBV12-5 and TRBJ1-1, reads DARVTQTPRHKVTEMGQEVTMRCQPILGHNTVFWYRQTMMQGLELLAYFRNRAPLDDSGMPKDRFSAEMPDATLATLKIQPSEPRDSAVYFCASATMKTGGTEAFFGQGTRLTVV.

The CDR3 region has the DNA TGTGCCAGCAGTTTATACAGCTTGAACTCCTACAATGAGCAGTTCTTC. This gives the protein CASSLYSLNSYNEQFF. This sequence joins TRBV28 and TRBJ2-1; D call uncertain. The CDR3 runs to 16 residues. The germline V and J ends were trimmed by 1 base and 0 bases, with 10 bases remaining between them. Germline assignment: CDR1 MDHEN and CDR2 SYDVKM. Together with reference TRBV28 and TRBJ2-1, the CDR3 gives the full variable domain: DVKVTQSSRYLVKRTGEKVFLECVQDMDHENMFWYRQDPGLGLRLIYFSYDVKMKEKGDIPEGYSVSREKKERFSLILESASTNQTSMYLCASSLYSLNSYNEQFFGPGTRLTVL.

CDR3 DNA: TGTGCCAGCAGAGACCCTGGACTCATAACACGCACCGGGGAGCTGTTTTTT. Translated, it gives CASRDPGLITRTGELFF. This chain links TRBV19 with TRBJ2-2; weak D call: TRBD2 (5 bases). Trimming stripped 9 bases from V and 4 bases from J, with 24 bases between. Germline V gives CDR1 LNHDA, CDR2 SQIVND (reference sequence). The CDR3 extends over 17 amino acids.

This chain links TRBV19 with TRBJ2-2, with D tentatively TRBD1 (5 bases). The germline V gene encodes CDR1 LNHDA and CDR2 SQIVND (reference sequence). The CDR3 covers 13 residues. V lost 8 bases to trimming and J lost 4 bases, with 11 bases between them. The CDR3 loop is CASGRTSTGELFF. The CDR3 DNA follows: TGTGCCAGTGGCCGGACAAGCACCGGGGAGCTGTTTTTT.

V is TRBV10-3 and J is TRBJ2-1, with D perhaps TRBD1 (6 bases). The germline V gene encodes CDR1 ENHRY and CDR2 SYGVKD. V was shortened by 2 bases and J by 10 bases, with 12 bases between the two germline ends. This CDR3 contains 13 residues. The CDR3 DNA is TGTGCCATCAGTGAGACAGGGCAGTCCGAGCAGTTCTTC. It specifies CAISETGQSEQFF.

The chain couples TRBV30 to TRBJ1-1; D might be TRBD1 (5 bases). Germline CDR1 and CDR2: GTSNPN and SVGIG (reference sequence). The V gene lost 3 bases and the J gene lost 3 bases, with 17 bases spanning the gap. This CDR3 has 15 residues. In nucleotides, the CDR3 is TGTGCCTGGAGCCGCCTTAGGGGAAGATACACTGAAGCTTTCTTT. It translates to CAWSRLRGRYTEAFF.

This clone was recorded only once. This specimen includes other DNA sequences encoding the same CDR3. V is TRBV19 and J is TRBJ1-2; unclear D gene. Germline values: CDR1 LNHDA, CDR2 SQIVND (reference sequence). Trimming removed 3 bases at V and 2 bases at J, with 7 bases between. This CDR3 is 13 amino acids long. Here the CDR3 DNA reads TGTGCCAGTAGTATGGCGGGAAACTATGGCTACACCTTC. Its translation is CASSMAGNYGYTF.

The chain employs TRBV4-3 and TRBJ2-5; 8 bases agree with TRBD1. The CDR3 spans 13 residues. Germline trimming cut 3 bases from V and 3 bases from J; bases unmatched to any gene: 0. CDR1 and CDR2 (germline): LGHNA, YSLEER. The CDR3 DNA is TGCGCCAGCAGCCAGACAGGGGAAGAGACCCAGTACTTC. Protein sequence: CASSQTGEETQYF.

The rearrangement links TRBV28 to TRBJ1-4, with 7 bases matching TRBD1. Germline-derived CDR1 and CDR2 are MDHEN and SYDVKM. CDR3 length: 14 amino acids. Trimming cost V 6 bases and J 8 bases; bases outside gene matches: 9. The CDR3 loop is CASRRDRVREKLFF. The CDR3, as DNA: TGTGCCAGCAGGAGAGACAGGGTTAGGGAAAAACTGTTTTTT.

This clone showed up just a few times. The chain joins TRBV5-8 to TRBJ2-1, with no clear D. The CDR3 spans 16 residues. The germline CDR1 and CDR2 sequences are SGHTS and YDEGEE. With 1 base removed from V and 0 bases from J, the gap between germline ends came to 11 bases. The CDR3 nucleotides read TGTGCCAGCAGCTTGTTACTAACGAGCTCCTACAATGAGCAGTTCTTC. Its protein product is CASSLLLTSSYNEQFF.

V is TRBV28 and J is TRBJ1-1; D not certain. Germline lookup yields CDR1 MDHEN and CDR2 SYDVKM. Trimming took 6 bases from V and 5 from J, leaving 10 bases between them. CDR3 length: 12 amino acids. The CDR3 nucleotides are TGTGCCAGCAGCCTGGGAGAAACTGAAGCTTTCTTT. Protein sequence: CASSLGETEAFF. Full variable domain (outside the CDR3, taken from reference TRBV28 and TRBJ1-1): DVKVTQSSRYLVKRTGEKVFLECVQDMDHENMFWYRQDPGLGLRLIYFSYDVKMKEKGDIPEGYSVSREKKERFSLILESASTNQTSMYLCASSLGETEAFFGQGTRLTVV.

This rearrangement joins TRBV9 to TRBJ2-5; 8 nucleotides match TRBD2. Unmatched junction bases numbered 7, after V lost 0 bases and J lost 9 bases. The CDR3 is made up of 14 amino acids. CDR1 SGDLS and CDR2 YYNGEE come from the germline V gene. The CDR3, as DNA: TGTGCCAGCAGCGTAGGGACTAGCTCCGAGGCCCAGTACTTC. It encodes CASSVGTSSEAQYF.

This chain links TRBV24-1 with TRBJ2-5; TRBD2 matches at 13 bases. Germline lookup yields CDR1 KGHDR and CDR2 SFDVKD. The CDR3 totals 16 residues. V dropped 4 bases and J dropped 0; count of bases not matched to a gene: 1. Here the CDR3 DNA reads TGTGCCACCAGTGAGGGGACTAGCGGGAACCAAGAGACCCAGTACTTC. It encodes CATSEGTSGNQETQYF.

The chain uses TRBV7-2 and TRBJ2-7; tentative D call: TRBD2 (6 bases). The CDR3 has 13 residues. The germline gives CDR1 SGHTA, CDR2 FQGNSA. Trimming shortened V by 2 bases and J by 5 bases, and 10 bases separated the two germline ends. DNA for the CDR3: TGTGCCAGCAGCTTATCTCGGGGGAACGAGCAGTACTTC. Translating gives CASSLSRGNEQYF.

This clone was seen only a few times. The CDR3 DNA is TGTGCCAGCAGAACCGGGACAGGCACCACCGGGGAGCTGTTTTTT. It yields the protein CASRTGTGTTGELFF. The chain has TRBV6-5 and TRBJ2-2; 8 bases are shared with TRBD1. The V gene's germline CDR1 is MNHEY and CDR2 SVGAGI. This CDR3 has 15 residues. Germline trimming cut 6 bases from V and 4 bases from J; bases unmatched to any gene: 7.

This chain links TRBV2 with TRBJ2-6, with TRBD2 matching 8 bases. The CDR3 covers 17 residues. CDR1 SNHLY and CDR2 FYNNEI come from the germline V gene. CDR3 loop: CSTSGGRGLSGANVLTF. CDR3 nucleotide sequence: TGTTCCACGAGCGGGGGTCGGGGGCTCTCTGGGGCCAACGTCCTGACTTTC.

The V call is TRBV30, the J call TRBJ1-2; TRBD1 aligns across 8 bases. Trimming removed 0 bases from V and 13 bases from J; junction bases left unmatched: 4. From germline, CDR1 is GTSNPN and CDR2 SVGIG (reference sequence). This CDR3 contains 11 residues. In DNA form, the CDR3 reads TGTGCCTGGAGTGTACGACAGGGGCCCACCTTC. Amino acids: CAWSVRQGPTF.

This clone was detected only once. The chain is built from TRBV18 and TRBJ1-6, with a weak D call TRBD1 (5 bases). V was shortened by 4 bases and J by 10 bases, with 20 bases between the two germline ends. This CDR3 is built from 16 residues. Germline V CDR1 and CDR2: KGHSH, LQKENI. CDR3 coding DNA: TGTGCCAGCTCACTTCTCACGACAGACGGGGGGTCACCCCTCCACTTT. It yields the protein CASSLLTTDGGSPLHF.

This clone has a count of ten or more. J is TRBJ2-2 and V is TRBV10-3; TRBD1 matches 9 bases. The germline V gene has CDR1 ENHRY and CDR2 SYGVKD. After removal of 6 bases from V and 10 bases from J, the junction contained 12 bases not matched to a gene. The CDR3 is 15 residues long. CDR3: CAIRVNRGPAVELFF. The DNA for the CDR3 is TGTGCCATCAGGGTAAACAGGGGGCCCGCCGTGGAGCTGTTTTTT.

The chain employs TRBV4-1 and TRBJ2-1, with TRBD1 as a possible D gene (6 bases). V lost 1 base, J lost 9 bases, and 10 bases lay in between. CDR1 and CDR2 from the germline V gene are MGHRA and YSYEKL. The CDR3 loop spans 13 amino acids. This CDR3 is CASSQVLQGEQFF. CDR3 bases: TGCGCCAGCAGCCAAGTTTTACAGGGTGAGCAGTTCTTC.